This T cell receptor (beta chain) came from a study of cytomegalovirus exposure and HLA in healthy donors. Each donor was healthy, and each was a bone marrow donor. The PCR was carried out with 60 Vbeta primers and 13 Jbeta primers. TCRdb keeps only in-frame clones here, not all; method: immunoSEQ multiplex PCR. The sample contains about 200,000 clones, 70% to 90% of which appear only once. CDR1 SEHNR and CDR2 FQNEAQ come from the germline V gene (reference sequence). This CDR3 comprises 17 residues. The junction had 10 bases not matched to a gene; V was cut back by 3 bases and J by 4 bases. The gene calls are TRBV7-9 and TRBJ2-1, with 9 bases lining up with TRBD2. The clonotype was recovered from a woman aged 18-29 years in good health and CMV-seronegative. The sample was PBMCs. CDR3 DNA: TGTGCCAGCAGCTTCAAACTAGCGGGTTCCGCTTACAATGAGCAGTTCTTC. Its translation is CASSFKLAGSAYNEQFF.